The 25 T cell receptor beta chains presented below share a single source sample, sequenced in a study of blood T cell repertoires in COVID-19. TCRdb keeps only in-frame clones here, not all; method: immunoSEQ multiplex PCR. The sample gives roughly 100,000 clones, 65% to 90% of which show up once; around 20% is in the top ten. The sample taken for sequencing was peripheral blood. These receptor sequences come from an elderly woman with acute or convalescent COVID-19.

The chain combines TRBV5-1 with TRBJ1-6, with TRBD1 identical over 7 bases. CDR1 and CDR2 from the germline V gene are SGHRS and YFSETQ. Unmatched junction bases numbered 8, after V lost 4 bases and J lost 7 bases. The CDR3 runs 15 residues. CDR3 nucleotide sequence: TGCGCCAGCAGCCTTTTCCTACAGGGGAATTCACCCCTCCACTTT. This codes for CASSLFLQGNSPLHF. The full variable domain, in which reference TRBV5-1 and TRBJ1-6 provide the parts outside the CDR3, is KAGVTQTPRYLIKTRGQQVTLSCSPISGHRSVSWYQQTPGQGLQFLFEYFSETQRNKGNFPGRFSGRQFSNSRSEMNVSTLELGDSALYLCASSLFLQGNSPLHFGNGTRLTVT.

The gene calls are TRBV28 and TRBJ2-5; possible D gene TRBD2, 5 bases. V lost 4 bases and J lost 1, with 7 bases in between. This CDR3 comprises 13 residues. CDR1 is MDHEN and CDR2 is SYDVKM in the germline V gene. The CDR3 coding sequence is TGTGCCAGCAGTTCGGGGTCCCAAGAGACCCAGTACTTC. It encodes CASSSGSQETQYF. Variable domain in full (rest from reference TRBV28 and TRBJ2-5): DVKVTQSSRYLVKRTGEKVFLECVQDMDHENMFWYRQDPGLGLRLIYFSYDVKMKEKGDIPEGYSVSREKKERFSLILESASTNQTSMYLCASSSGSQETQYFGPGTRLLVL.

V is TRBV5-1 and J is TRBJ2-7; TRBD1 matches 7 bases. Germline-derived CDR1 and CDR2 are SGHRS and YFSETQ. Trimming took 4 bases from V and 4 from J; bases not matched to a gene: 17. The CDR3 loop spans 17 amino acids. CDR3 nucleotide sequence: TGCGCCAGCAGCGCCCGAGACGGACGAGACAGGGTATACGAGCAGTACTTC. Amino acids: CASSARDGRDRVYEQYF.

The chain recombines TRBV7-6 with TRBJ1-6; the D is unclear. V was cut by 5 bases and J by 6 bases, with 14 bases left in between. The CDR3 has 15 residues. The V gene's germline CDR1 is SGHVS and CDR2 FNYEAQ. CDR3 sequence (DNA): TGTGCCAGCAGCAGCCGGGCGGGAGGTAATTCACCCCTCCACTTT. It is translated as CASSSRAGGNSPLHF.

The chain has TRBV7-8 and TRBJ1-2; D remains ambiguous. There are 17 residues in the CDR3. V lost 5 bases, J lost 4 bases, and 23 bases lay in between. Germline lookup yields CDR1 SGHVS and CDR2 FQNEAQ. In DNA form, the CDR3 reads TGTGCCAGCAGCCCCCGGAACAGTGGCAGAACAAGCTATGGCTACACCTTC. Protein: CASSPRNSGRTSYGYTF.

The genes are TRBV15 and TRBJ2-5; 9 bases align to TRBD1. Germline V CDR1 and CDR2: LNHNV, YYDKDF (reference sequence). V was pared by 4 bases and J by 5 bases, with 8 bases of the junction left unmatched. The CDR3 is made up of 15 amino acids. The CDR3 region is CATSTLRTGAETQYF. The CDR3 nucleotides are TGTGCCACCAGCACCTTACGGACAGGGGCGGAGACCCAGTACTTC.

J is TRBJ1-4 and V is TRBV28; D perhaps matches TRBD1 (6 bases). V lost 4 bases, J lost 7 bases, and 16 bases lay in between. The CDR3 loop spans 15 amino acids. Germline CDR1 and CDR2: MDHEN and SYDVKM. CDR3 nucleotides: TGTGCCAGCAGTTCATCTACAGGGTTTCGTGAAAAACTGTTTTTT. Translation: CASSSSTGFREKLFF.

The gene calls are TRBV20-1 and TRBJ1-5, with a tentative D call TRBD1 (5 bases). Germline V lookup: CDR1 DFQATT, CDR2 SNEGSKA (reference sequence). Trimming pared 3 bases from V and 5 bases from J, leaving 11 bases between. The length of the CDR3 is 13 residues. The CDR3, as DNA: TGCAGTGCTAGTGTGCAGGGTTATCAGCCCCAGCATTTT. This sequence encodes CSASVQGYQPQHF.

About this clone: Within the sample, other DNA sequences also encode this same CDR3. The V gene is TRBV7-3, the J gene TRBJ1-1; D not resolved. The CDR3 is 13 residues long. Per the germline V gene, CDR1 is SGHTA and CDR2 is FQGTGA. V gave up 2 bases and J gave up 1 base, with 5 bases separating them. The CDR3 sequence: CASSLGRNTEAFF. DNA of the CDR3: TGTGCCAGCAGCTTAGGCAGGAACACTGAAGCTTTCTTT. The full variable domain, in which reference TRBV7-3 and TRBJ1-1 provide the parts outside the CDR3, is GAGVSQTPSNKVTEKGKYVELRCDPISGHTALYWYRQSLGQGPEFLIYFQGTGAADDSGLPNDRFFAVRPEGSVSTLKIQRTERGDSAVYLCASSLGRNTEAFFGQGTRLTVV.

This chain uses TRBV5-1 with TRBJ2-7; TRBD1 might be the D (6 bases). Trimming left V 4 bases short and J 3 bases short, with 14 bases between. The CDR3 runs 14 residues. From germline, CDR1 is SGHRS and CDR2 YFSETQ. The CDR3 here is CASSVTGGLYEQYF. DNA for the CDR3: TGCGCCAGCAGCGTGACAGGTGGTCTCTACGAGCAGTACTTC. Full variable domain (missing parts from reference TRBV5-1 and TRBJ2-7): KAGVTQTPRYLIKTRGQQVTLSCSPISGHRSVSWYQQTPGQGLQFLFEYFSETQRNKGNFPGRFSGRQFSNSRSEMNVSTLELGDSALYLCASSVTGGLYEQYFGPGTRLTVT.

The rearrangement uses TRBV28 and TRBJ2-7; a possible D gene is TRBD2 (6 bases). CDR3 length: 13 residues. The germline V gene has CDR1 MDHEN and CDR2 SYDVKM. The ends were cut back, 7 bases at V and 5 bases at J, with 15 bases in the middle. CDR3 in amino acids: CASIVGGGNEQYF. Here the CDR3 DNA reads TGTGCCAGCATAGTGGGGGGAGGAAACGAGCAGTACTTC.

The chain combines TRBV7-2 with TRBJ1-2, with D perhaps TRBD1 (5 bases). CDR3 length: 11 amino acids. Germline V gene sequence: CDR1 SGHTA, CDR2 FQGNSA. The CDR3 reads CAAEQDYGYTF. CDR3 in DNA: TGTGCTGCCGAACAGGACTATGGCTACACCTTC.

The V and J genes are TRBV12-5 and TRBJ2-2; TRBD2 is a possible D gene (6 bases). V lost 0 bases and J 5 bases, leaving 16 bases between the germline ends. CDR3 length equals 17 residues. Germline V CDR1 and CDR2: LGHNT, FRNRAP. The CDR3 DNA reads as TGTGCTAGTGGTTTGGTACTAGGTAGCGGAATTACCGGGGAGCTGTTTTTT. It is translated as CASGLVLGSGITGELFF.

This sequence joins TRBV29-1 and TRBJ2-6; D call uncertain. There are 13 residues in the CDR3. Germline assignment: CDR1 SQVTM and CDR2 ANQGSEA. Trimming took off 8 bases at V and 0 bases at J, with 8 bases between the two ends. CDR3 sequence reads: CSMKSSGANVLTF. CDR3 in DNA: TGCAGCATGAAGAGCTCTGGGGCCAACGTCCTGACTTTC.

The rearrangement joins TRBV10-3 to TRBJ1-4; 10 bases line up with TRBD1. Germline-derived CDR1 and CDR2 are ENHRY and SYGVKD. The CDR3 totals 14 residues. J lost 8 bases, V lost 6 bases, and 6 bases had no gene match. CDR3 region: CAISSTGGEEKLFF. In DNA form, the CDR3 reads TGTGCCATCAGCTCGACAGGGGGCGAAGAAAAACTGTTTTTT.

CDR3 residues: CASSLAQDTVQYF. CDR3 nucleotide sequence: TGTGCCAGCAGCTTAGCCCAGGACACTGTGCAGTACTTC. This chain joins TRBV7-9 and TRBJ2-7; perhaps TRBD1 as D (5 bases). The CDR3 loop spans 13 amino acids. The germline V and J ends were trimmed by 0 bases and 9 bases, with 12 bases remaining between them. Looked up from germline, CDR1 is SEHNR and CDR2 is FQNEAQ (reference sequence).

The V gene is TRBV19, the J gene TRBJ1-1, with D unresolved. CDR3 size: 10 residues. The V gene's germline CDR1 is LNHDA and CDR2 SQIVND (reference sequence). Trimming left V 7 bases short and J 11 bases short, with 11 bases between. The CDR3 region is CASTGRSAFF. As DNA, the CDR3 is TGTGCCAGTACTGGCAGAAGTGCTTTCTTT.

This clone was recorded once. The CDR3 coding sequence is TGCGCCAGCAGCCAACGATCTAGCGTATCTCATGGCGAGCAGTACTTC. It yields the protein CASSQRSSVSHGEQYF. V is TRBV4-1 and J is TRBJ2-7, with a weak D call TRBD2 (6 bases). Germline loops: CDR1 MGHRA, CDR2 YSYEKL. This CDR3 has 16 residues. Trimming left V 2 bases short and J 6 bases short, with 20 bases between.

The rearrangement joins TRBV6-6 to TRBJ1-5; 7 bases match TRBD1. Germline lookup yields CDR1 MNHNY and CDR2 SVGAGI (reference sequence). CDR3 length: 15 amino acids. Trimming removed 6 bases from V and 4 bases from J; junction bases left unmatched: 9. CDR3 loop: CASRHMTGLNQPQHF. CDR3 coding DNA: TGTGCCAGCAGACATATGACAGGGTTAAATCAGCCCCAGCATTTT.

The chain joins TRBV2 to TRBJ2-5; no clear D. The germline V gene encodes CDR1 SNHLY and CDR2 FYNNEI. The V end was cut by 8 bases, the J end by 5 bases, with 21 bases between. The CDR3 sequence is 15 residues long. For the CDR3, the DNA is TGTGCCAGCCTCCGGGTCCTTACAAAGAGGGAGACCCAGTACTTC. It encodes CASLRVLTKRETQYF.

The V and J genes are TRBV28 and TRBJ1-4, with 8 bases aligning to TRBD1. CDR1 is MDHEN and CDR2 is SYDVKM in the germline V gene. The CDR3 spans 14 residues. J was trimmed by 3 bases and V by 8 bases; bases with no gene match: 5. CDR3 sequence: CASGQGPANEKLFF. CDR3 DNA: TGTGCCAGCGGACAGGGTCCAGCTAATGAAAAACTGTTTTTT.

The rearrangement joins TRBV7-3 to TRBJ2-1, with 7 bases lining up with TRBD2. CDR3 length equals 16 residues. Germline V lookup: CDR1 SGHTA, CDR2 FQGTGA. V was clipped by 0 bases and J by 5 bases; unmatched bases: 7. The CDR3 DNA is TGTGCCAGCAGCTTAACGGCAGCGGGGCCAGACAATGAGCAGTTCTTC. Translating it yields CASSLTAAGPDNEQFF.

The V call is TRBV4-1, the J call TRBJ2-1; 7 bases match TRBD1. The CDR3 sequence is 16 residues long. J lost 3 bases, V lost 2 bases, and 7 bases had no gene match. The germline V gene has CDR1 MGHRA and CDR2 YSYEKL. CDR3 nucleotide sequence: TGCGCCAGCAGCCAACCCGGGACAGAACTCTACAATGAGCAGTTCTTC. Translated, it gives CASSQPGTELYNEQFF.

The J gene is TRBJ2-2, the V gene TRBV7-6; perhaps TRBD1 as D (6 bases). The CDR3 consists of 15 residues. In germline, CDR1 is SGHVS, CDR2 FNYEAQ. Trimming removed 4 bases from V and 9 bases from J, with 18 bases in between. CDR3 residues: CASSSPGHTHRELFF. The CDR3 DNA reads TGTGCCAGCAGCTCACCGGGACACACACACCGGGAGCTGTTTTTT.

The rearrangement links TRBV7-2 to TRBJ2-1; 10 bases agree with TRBD2. Germline V gives CDR1 SGHTA, CDR2 FQGNSA. The V segment lost 10 bases and the J segment 2 bases; nucleotides outside the gene matches: 5. The CDR3 loop spans 14 amino acids. The CDR3 DNA follows: TGTGCCATCCTTAGCGGGGGGACCTACAATGAGCAGTTCTTC. This sequence encodes CAILSGGTYNEQFF.